This T cell receptor beta chain was captured in a study of blood T cells in healthy people across ages. Study findings and constraints: Possibly, changes in expanded clonotypes were confounded because donor CMV status was unknown.

A minimum of 6 million PBMCs was isolated per sample. This clonotype was counted only a few times. The target antigen is unknown. The CDR3 contains 13 residues. Between the trimmed V and J ends, which lost 4 bases and 12 bases, there was a span of 18 bases. Germline lookup yields CDR1 LGHDT and CDR2 YNNKEL (reference sequence). With a J-beta primer mix and a sample-barcoded 5' primer, a second PCR ran about 6 to 11 cycles. The template-switch adaptor, which had 12 random nucleotides, put a tag on each cDNA molecule. From the 5' RACE reads, TCRdb called clonotypes with MiXCR, one entry per CDR3 protein. The table records more than 1,400,000 distinct CDR3 sequences, 40% to 50% of them present only once.

This clonotype was obtained from a woman between 18 and 29 years old in good health. The material sequenced was blood. This sequence joins TRBV3-1 and TRBJ1-1, with D unresolved. The CDR3 coding sequence is TGTGCCAGCAGCCGTCGGACGGACCTTAATACTTTCTTT. Translated, it gives CASSRRTDLNTFF.